This TCR beta chain was captured in a study of cytomegalovirus exposure and HLA in healthy donors. About this clone: As yet, its antigen is unknown.

The study's findings and limits: Several of the most significant clusters appeared, in a later analysis, to be linked to common viral pathogens. The only immune exposure information that was available was CMV serostatus. Reported results showed that the classifier diagnosed cytomegalovirus status with high specificity and sensitivity.

Germline values: CDR1 SQVTM, CDR2 ANQGSEA. The CDR3 consists of 13 residues. In the PCR, 60 Vbeta and 13 Jbeta primers were used. Using immunoSEQ multiplex PCR, the repertoire was profiled, and TCRdb retains in-frame clones only, with some absent. The table records about 130,000 clones, about four fifths of them present only once. Sequences were obtained from PBMCs. The sequence derives from a man between 18 and 35 years old in good health and CMV-seronegative. The chain combines TRBV29-1 with TRBJ2-5; tentatively, D is TRBD2 (7 bases). The last part of the DNA fits TRBJ2-7 better; the J call may be wrong. The CDR3 nucleotides read TGCAGCGGGGGGACGGGGGGCTTGGACGAGCAGTACTTC. It codes for CSGGTGGLDEQYF.